What follows are 32 T cell receptor beta chains derived from one specimen sequenced in a study of blood T cell repertoires in COVID-19. Method: immunoSEQ multiplex PCR; TCRdb's copy keeps in-frame clones and lacks some. Among about 140,000 clones, 75% to 80% were seen once, and the ten largest hold around 3%. The specimen was PBMCs or T cells enriched from blood (not recorded which). These TCRs come from a woman aged 45 to 65 who had recovered from COVID-19.

J is TRBJ1-5 and V is TRBV5-1; D not certain. Trimming removed 4 bases at V and 0 bases at J, with 11 bases between. CDR1 SGHRS and CDR2 YFSETQ come from the germline V gene. The CDR3 contains 15 residues. In DNA, the CDR3 is TGCGCCAGCAGCCTTGGAGGCAGTAGCAATCAGCCCCAGCATTTT. Translation gives CASSLGGSSNQPQHF. Full variable domain (missing parts from reference TRBV5-1 and TRBJ1-5): KAGVTQTPRYLIKTRGQQVTLSCSPISGHRSVSWYQQTPGQGLQFLFEYFSETQRNKGNFPGRFSGRQFSNSRSEMNVSTLELGDSALYLCASSLGGSSNQPQHFGDGTRLSIL.

This clone is a singleton in its sample. The CDR3 DNA reads TGCGCCAGCAGCCCAGGACAAGGTGGGGGGACTGAAGCTTTCTTT. Encoded protein: CASSPGQGGGTEAFF. This chain uses TRBV5-1 with TRBJ1-1; D is possibly TRBD1 (5 bases). Germline V gene sequence: CDR1 SGHRS, CDR2 YFSETQ. Trimming stripped 4 bases from V and 5 bases from J, with 18 bases between. This CDR3 contains 15 residues.

In this sample, this clone turned up a few times. The chain couples TRBV7-9 to TRBJ1-1, with TRBD1 matching 8 bases. The V segment lost 4 bases and the J segment 3 bases; nucleotides outside the gene matches: 4. Germline V gene data show CDR1 as SEHNR and CDR2 as FQNEAQ (reference sequence). The CDR3 has 14 amino acids. CDR3 protein: CASSSQQGDTEAFF. CDR3 in DNA: TGTGCCAGCAGCTCCCAACAGGGGGACACTGAAGCTTTCTTT.

The chain uses TRBV19 and TRBJ1-5, with D hard to call. Trimming cost V 1 base and J 0 bases, with 16 bases left between them. The CDR3 covers 18 residues. Germline V CDR1 and CDR2: LNHDA, SQIVND (reference sequence). The CDR3 DNA reads TGTGCCAGTAGTATAGGGGCCAGGCAAGTTAATAGCAATCAGCCCCAGCATTTT. Translating gives CASSIGARQVNSNQPQHF.

The chain combines TRBV30 with TRBJ1-2; D perhaps matches TRBD1 (5 bases). CDR3 length equals 14 residues. Deletions cut 2 bases from V and 1 base from J, with 11 bases between. From germline, CDR1 is GTSNPN and CDR2 SVGIG (reference sequence). CDR3 residues: CAWSPPTDNYGYTF. CDR3 sequence (DNA): TGTGCCTGGAGTCCACCGACAGATAACTATGGCTACACCTTC.

The J gene is TRBJ2-7, the V gene TRBV9; 7 nucleotides align to TRBD2. The CDR3 consists of 14 residues. Germline V gives CDR1 SGDLS, CDR2 YYNGEE. With 3 bases clipped from V and 2 bases from J, the junction kept 5 bases outside the gene matches. Here the CDR3 DNA reads TGTGCCAGCAGCGCCCGGGGGGAGCCCTACGAGCAGTACTTC. Residues: CASSARGEPYEQYF.

This clone was counted once. V is TRBV10-3 and J is TRBJ2-2; D not certain. V was cut by 4 bases and J by 2 bases, with 2 bases left in between. Germline lookup yields CDR1 ENHRY and CDR2 SYGVKD. This CDR3 is 12 amino acids long. DNA of the CDR3: TGTGCCATCAGTGCAAACACCGGGGAGCTGTTTTTT. Its protein product is CAISANTGELFF.

The chain recombines TRBV7-2 with TRBJ1-2; the D gene is possibly TRBD1 (5 bases). Germline lookup yields CDR1 SGHTA and CDR2 FQGNSA. CDR3 length: 15 residues. Trimming shortened V by 5 bases and J by 3 bases, and 16 bases separated the two germline ends. The CDR3 protein is CASSLRLRQYYGYTF. CDR3 nucleotides: TGTGCCAGCAGCCTCAGGCTGAGACAGTACTATGGCTACACCTTC.

V is TRBV11-2 and J is TRBJ2-1; tentatively, D is TRBD2 (6 bases). V lost 2 bases and J lost 6, with 17 bases in between. CDR3 size: 16 residues. Looked up from germline, CDR1 is SGHAT and CDR2 is FQNNGV. The DNA of the CDR3 is TGTGCCAGCAGCTTACCCTGGGACTTCTCAGTCAATGAGCAGTTCTTC. Translating it yields CASSLPWDFSVNEQFF. The full variable domain, with the rest looked up from reference TRBV11-2 and TRBJ2-1, is EAGVAQSPRYKIIEKRQSVAFWCNPISGHATLYWYQQILGQGPKLLIQFQNNGVVDDSQLPKDRFSAERLKGVDSTLKIQPAKLEDSAVYLCASSLPWDFSVNEQFFGPGTRLTVL.

The chain uses TRBV6-1 and TRBJ1-2, with D possibly being TRBD1 (5 bases). With 2 bases removed from V and 4 bases from J, the gap between germline ends came to 8 bases. Germline V gene sequence: CDR1 MNHNS, CDR2 SASEGT. CDR3 length: 13 residues. In nucleotides, the CDR3 is TGTGCCAGCAGTGAATTCCAGGGCTATGGCTACACCTTC. Protein product: CASSEFQGYGYTF.

V gene TRBV19 combines with J gene TRBJ1-2, with D possibly matching TRBD1 (6 bases). This CDR3 comprises 13 residues. CDR1 is LNHDA and CDR2 is SQIVND in the germline V gene (reference sequence). The V gene lost 0 bases and the J gene lost 7 bases, with 9 bases spanning the gap. The CDR3 protein is CASSIEPGAGYTF. CDR3 bases: TGTGCCAGTAGTATAGAGCCAGGGGCTGGCTACACCTTC.

This chain connects TRBV28 to TRBJ1-2; D is unresolved. This CDR3 is 13 amino acids long. The germline V and J ends were trimmed by 6 bases and 1 base, with 9 bases remaining between them. Germline-derived CDR1 and CDR2 are MDHEN and SYDVKM. CDR3 DNA: TGTGCCAGCAGCGATACAAATAACTATGGCTACACCTTC. Translated: CASSDTNNYGYTF.

The gene calls are TRBV28 and TRBJ1-5; 8 bases are shared with TRBD1. Looked up from germline, CDR1 is MDHEN and CDR2 is SYDVKM. The CDR3 is made up of 14 amino acids. V was clipped by 6 bases and J by 2 bases; unmatched bases: 3. This chain's CDR3 is CASSSTGGNQPQHF. CDR3 DNA: TGTGCCAGCAGCTCGACAGGGGGCAATCAGCCCCAGCATTTT.

The CDR3 here is CASSLGQRNSPLHF. CDR3 DNA sequence: TGTGCCAGCAGCTTGGGACAGAGGAATTCACCCCTCCACTTT. V gene TRBV5-8 combines with J gene TRBJ1-6; D might be TRBD1 (5 bases). V was clipped by 0 bases and J by 7 bases, with 8 bases between them. The CDR3 loop spans 14 amino acids. Germline values: CDR1 SGHTS, CDR2 YDEGEE. Full variable domain (rest looked up from reference TRBV5-8 and TRBJ1-6): EAGVTQSPTHLIKTRGQQATLRCSPISGHTSVYWYQQALGLGLQFLLWYDEGEERNRGNFPPRFSGRQFPNYSSELNVNALELEDSALYLCASSLGQRNSPLHFGNGTRLTVT.

The genes are TRBV27 and TRBJ1-6, with TRBD1 matching 8 bases. J was trimmed by 8 bases and V by 5 bases; bases with no gene match: 8. CDR3 length equals 15 residues. The germline V gene has CDR1 MNHEY and CDR2 SMNVEV (reference sequence). CDR3 residues: CASSPWTGTDSPLHF. The CDR3 region has the DNA TGTGCCAGCAGTCCCTGGACAGGGACCGATTCACCCCTCCACTTT.

This rearrangement joins TRBV3-1 (or the pseudogene TRBV3-2) to TRBJ2-1; 8 positions match TRBD2. The J segment lost 4 bases and the V segment lost 4 bases, leaving 9 bases of the junction unmatched. Per the germline V gene, CDR1 is LGHDT and CDR2 is YNNKEL (reference sequence). CDR3 size: 16 residues. The CDR3 spells CASSLHNSGGYNEQFF. The CDR3 region has the DNA TGTGCCAGCAGCCTCCATAACAGCGGGGGTTACAATGAGCAGTTCTTC.

The chain is built from TRBV5-1 and TRBJ2-1; 8 nucleotides match TRBD2. Germline CDR1 and CDR2: SGHRS and YFSETQ. J lost 7 bases, V lost 0 bases, and 6 bases had no gene match. The CDR3 sequence is 15 residues long. The DNA of the CDR3 is TGCGCCAGCAGCTTGGTACTTAGCGGGGCTAATGAGCAGTTCTTC. Its translation is CASSLVLSGANEQFF.

The chain is built from TRBV5-5 and TRBJ1-3; 9 bases agree with TRBD1. This CDR3 contains 15 residues. Losses at the gene ends were 6 bases for V and 1 base for J; bases not matched to a gene: 5. Per the germline V gene, CDR1 is SGHKS and CDR2 is YYEKEE (reference sequence). This CDR3 reads CASTSDRGSGNTIYF. CDR3 nucleotide sequence: TGTGCCAGCACCTCGGACAGGGGATCTGGAAACACCATATATTTT.

This clone has a single count. The V call is TRBV28, the J call TRBJ2-5, with a possible D match to TRBD1 (6 bases). V lost 5 bases to trimming and J lost 7 bases, with 8 bases between them. CDR1 is MDHEN, CDR2 SYDVKM, per germline. CDR3 length equals 11 residues. This CDR3 is CASSATGTQYF. CDR3 nucleotides: TGTGCCAGCAGTGCGACAGGGACCCAGTACTTC.

This clone occurred once. The chain combines TRBV20-1 with TRBJ2-5; D uncertain. The CDR3 loop spans 11 amino acids. Germline V lookup: CDR1 DFQATT, CDR2 SNEGSKA (reference sequence). Between the trimmed V and J ends, which lost 6 bases and 7 bases, there was a span of 12 bases. Here the CDR3 reads CSAKSGGTQYF. DNA of the CDR3: TGCAGTGCCAAATCGGGTGGGACCCAGTACTTC.

This clone was counted only a few times. The rearrangement links TRBV11-2 to TRBJ1-2, with D possibly TRBD1 on 6 matching bases. Germline loops: CDR1 SGHAT, CDR2 FQNNGV. The CDR3 length is 14 residues. Trimming took off 3 bases at V and 2 bases at J, with 10 bases between the two ends. The CDR3 sequence: CASSFLGQNYGYTF. The CDR3 nucleotides are TGTGCCAGCAGCTTCTTAGGACAGAACTATGGCTACACCTTC.

J is TRBJ2-7 and V is TRBV28, with 9 bases that match TRBD2. Germline V gives CDR1 MDHEN, CDR2 SYDVKM. Trimming at V came to 2 bases and at J to 5 bases, leaving 13 bases not matched to a gene. The CDR3 totals 17 residues. CDR3 amino acids: CASSLGKAGGIWNEQYF. CDR3 coding DNA: TGTGCCAGCAGTTTAGGCAAAGCGGGAGGAATTTGGAACGAGCAGTACTTC.

The chain joins TRBV3-1 (or the pseudogene TRBV3-2) to TRBJ1-1; possibly TRBD1 for D (5 bases). The CDR3 is 13 amino acids. Germline-derived CDR1 and CDR2 are LGHDT and YNNKEL (reference sequence). The V and J ends lost 5 bases and 5 bases respectively, with 12 bases between them. CDR3 loop: CASSGGILTEAFF. CDR3 bases: TGTGCCAGCAGCGGGGGGATCTTGACTGAAGCTTTCTTT.

This clone was counted a few times. The V gene is TRBV11-2, the J gene TRBJ2-7; 9 bases agree with TRBD2. With V trimmed by 3 bases and J by 6 bases, 9 bases remained unmatched. Germline values: CDR1 SGHAT, CDR2 FQNNGV. The CDR3 consists of 15 residues. The CDR3 sequence: CASSFRSSGSGEQYF. As DNA, the CDR3 is TGTGCCAGCAGCTTCCGAAGTAGCGGGAGTGGCGAGCAGTACTTC.

This chain connects TRBV29-1 to TRBJ2-4; 8 bases are a match to TRBD1. V gave up 1 base and J gave up 3 bases; unmatched junction bases: 2. The CDR3 consists of 14 residues. Germline V gene data show CDR1 as SQVTM and CDR2 as ANQGSEA. The CDR3 DNA is TGCAGCGTTGAAGTTACAGGGGGCAAAAACATTCAGTACTTC. It specifies CSVEVTGGKNIQYF.

The chain combines TRBV12-5 with TRBJ1-5; D is ambiguous. CDR1 and CDR2 from the germline V gene are LGHNT and FRNRAP. Trimming cost V 5 bases and J 6 bases, with 5 bases left between them. The CDR3 sequence is 11 residues long. Here the CDR3 DNA reads TGTGCTAGTGGTGCTATTCAGCCCCAGCATTTT. It codes for CASGAIQPQHF.

The gene calls are TRBV5-1 and TRBJ2-1; 13 bases map to TRBD2. The CDR3 runs to 16 residues. V shed 3 bases, J shed 8 bases, and the junction held 8 bases outside the gene matches. Germline CDR1 reads SGHRS; CDR2 reads YFSETQ. The CDR3 sequence is CASSSNRLAGGDEQFF. CDR3 sequence (DNA): TGCGCCAGCAGCTCAAATAGACTAGCGGGGGGCGATGAGCAGTTCTTC.

Here the CDR3 DNA reads TGTGCCAGCAGTGAAGATTCTGTTTATAATTCACCCCTCCACTTT. Amino acid sequence: CASSEDSVYNSPLHF. The chain is built from TRBV2 and TRBJ1-6; D uncertain. The V and J ends lost 1 base and 4 bases respectively, with 8 bases between them. CDR1 and CDR2 (germline): SNHLY, FYNNEI. The CDR3 contains 15 residues.

The chain uses TRBV19 and TRBJ2-1, with a weak D call TRBD2 (6 bases). Between the trimmed V and J ends, which lost 5 bases and 6 bases, there was a span of 14 bases. The germline CDR1 and CDR2 sequences are LNHDA and SQIVND (reference sequence). This CDR3 spans 14 amino acids. The CDR3 reads CASSASGTFNEQFF. The CDR3 coding sequence is TGTGCCAGTAGTGCATCCGGGACTTTCAATGAGCAGTTCTTC.

The chain links TRBV11-3 to TRBJ2-2; possible D gene TRBD1, 6 bases. Germline values: CDR1 SGHNT, CDR2 YENEEA. This CDR3 spans 15 amino acids. The V end was cut by 5 bases, the J end by 3 bases, with 13 bases between. The CDR3 reads CASSRTRGDTGELFF. In DNA form, the CDR3 reads TGTGCCAGCAGCCGAACCAGGGGAGACACCGGGGAGCTGTTTTTT.

This sequence joins TRBV18 and TRBJ2-4; the match to TRBD2 covers 11 bases. This CDR3 contains 16 residues. Germline V gene lookup returns CDR1 KGHSH and CDR2 LQKENI. The J segment lost 9 bases and the V segment lost 4 bases, leaving 11 bases of the junction unmatched. This CDR3 is CASSLHVLAGGGIQYF. The CDR3 DNA reads as TGTGCCAGCTCACTCCACGTTCTAGCGGGAGGCGGCATTCAGTACTTC.

The rearrangement links TRBV11-3 to TRBJ1-1; 9 bases are shared with TRBD1. Trimming at V came to 3 bases and at J to 1 base, leaving 3 bases not matched to a gene. This CDR3 has 15 residues. Germline CDR1 and CDR2: SGHNT and YENEEA. CDR3 nucleotide sequence: TGTGCCAGCAGCTTTTGGGGACAGGGGAACACTGAAGCTTTCTTT. Its protein product is CASSFWGQGNTEAFF.